The entry below describes one T cell receptor beta chain. In the original processing: Reference gene primer amplification gave estimated nucleated cell counts. Here immunoSEQ multiplex PCR was the method, and the copy in TCRdb shows in-frame clones only, minus some. The V and J calls and clone size are taken from that table; D and trimming were inferred from the DNA. Of 85,000 to 130,000 clones listed, roughly nine tenths are singletons. This specimen belongs to a study of blood T cell repertoires in COVID-19. In the study overall: Whether acute or convalescent, the COVID-19 samples came from the United States, Italy and Spain. T cells, B-cell-depleted T cells, or PBMCs supplied cDNA or gDNA.

Germline V lookup: CDR1 SQVTM, CDR2 ANQGSEA. Between the trimmed V and J ends, which lost 4 bases and 1 base, there was a span of 16 bases. The CDR3 totals 16 residues. The sequenced sample was peripheral blood. This receptor was obtained from a man aged 55 to 69 with acute or convalescent COVID-19. V is TRBV29-1 and J is TRBJ2-2, with D possibly matching TRBD2 (5 bases). This CDR3 reads CSVALAGVVNTGELFF. DNA for the CDR3: TGCAGCGTTGCCCTGGCCGGGGTGGTGAACACCGGGGAGCTGTTTTTT.